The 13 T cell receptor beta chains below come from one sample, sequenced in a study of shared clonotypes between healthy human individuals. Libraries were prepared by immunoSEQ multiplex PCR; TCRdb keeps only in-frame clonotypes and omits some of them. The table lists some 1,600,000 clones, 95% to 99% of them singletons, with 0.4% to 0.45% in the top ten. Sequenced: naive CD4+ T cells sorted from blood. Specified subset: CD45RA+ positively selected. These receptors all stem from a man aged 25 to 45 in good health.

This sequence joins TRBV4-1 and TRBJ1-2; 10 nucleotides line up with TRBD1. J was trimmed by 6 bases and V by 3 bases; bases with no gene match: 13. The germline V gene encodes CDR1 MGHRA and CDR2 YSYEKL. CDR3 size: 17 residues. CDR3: CASSHAATATGGDGYTF. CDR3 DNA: TGCGCCAGCAGCCACGCCGCGACCGCGACAGGGGGCGATGGCTACACCTTC.

CDR3 in amino acids: CASSLYRGREETQYF. DNA for the CDR3: TGCGCCAGCAGCTTGTATCGCGGGAGGGAAGAGACCCAGTACTTC. The V call is TRBV5-1, the J call TRBJ2-5; 9 bases fit TRBD2. The germline gives CDR1 SGHRS, CDR2 YFSETQ. This CDR3 comprises 15 residues. The V gene end was trimmed by 1 base and the J gene end by 3 bases; junction bases not matched to a gene: 4.

Written as DNA, the CDR3 is TGTGCCAGCAGCTTAGGATCTTCCCGCTCTGGGGCCAACGTCCTGACTTTC. This encodes CASSLGSSRSGANVLTF. The rearrangement uses TRBV7-8 and TRBJ2-6; D is unresolved. Germline V gives CDR1 SGHVS, CDR2 FQNEAQ. This CDR3 has 17 amino acids. Between the trimmed V and J ends, which lost 1 base and 0 bases, there was a span of 10 bases.

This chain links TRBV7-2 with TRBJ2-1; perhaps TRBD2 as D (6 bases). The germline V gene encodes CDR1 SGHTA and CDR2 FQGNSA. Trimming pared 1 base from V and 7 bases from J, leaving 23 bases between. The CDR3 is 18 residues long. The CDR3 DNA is TGTGCCAGCAGCTTAGAGGAGGGGTGGTCAGCCGCACGGAATGAGCAGTTCTTC. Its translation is CASSLEEGWSAARNEQFF.

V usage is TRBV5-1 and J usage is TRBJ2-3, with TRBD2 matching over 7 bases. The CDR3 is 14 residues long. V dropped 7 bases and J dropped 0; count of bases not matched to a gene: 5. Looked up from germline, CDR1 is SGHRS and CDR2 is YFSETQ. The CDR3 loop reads CASSQRGSTDTQYF. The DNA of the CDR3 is TGCGCCAGCTCACAGCGGGGCAGCACAGATACGCAGTATTTT.

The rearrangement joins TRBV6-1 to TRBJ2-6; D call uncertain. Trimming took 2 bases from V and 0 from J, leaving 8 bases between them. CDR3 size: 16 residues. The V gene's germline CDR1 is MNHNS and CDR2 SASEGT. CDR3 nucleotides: TGTGCCAGCAGTGAATATACACTCTCTGGGGCCAACGTCCTGACTTTC. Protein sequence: CASSEYTLSGANVLTF.

DNA of the CDR3: TGTGCCAGCAGTGAACAGGGACAGTTGGAGACCCAGTACTTC. Translated, it gives CASSEQGQLETQYF. The V call is TRBV25-1, the J call TRBJ2-5, with 7 bases fitting TRBD1. CDR3 length: 14 amino acids. V trimming: 2 bases; J trimming: 5 bases; junction bases outside the gene matches: 5. Germline V lookup: CDR1 MGHDK, CDR2 SYGVNS.

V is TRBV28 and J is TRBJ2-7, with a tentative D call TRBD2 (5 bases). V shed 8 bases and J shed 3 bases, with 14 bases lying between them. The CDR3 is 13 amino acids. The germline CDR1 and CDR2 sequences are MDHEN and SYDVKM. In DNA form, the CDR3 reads TGTGCCAGCGGTGCTAGCCGACTCTACGAGCAGTACTTC. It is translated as CASGASRLYEQYF. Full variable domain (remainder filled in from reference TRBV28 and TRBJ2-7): DVKVTQSSRYLVKRTGEKVFLECVQDMDHENMFWYRQDPGLGLRLIYFSYDVKMKEKGDIPEGYSVSREKKERFSLILESASTNQTSMYLCASGASRLYEQYFGPGTRLTVT.

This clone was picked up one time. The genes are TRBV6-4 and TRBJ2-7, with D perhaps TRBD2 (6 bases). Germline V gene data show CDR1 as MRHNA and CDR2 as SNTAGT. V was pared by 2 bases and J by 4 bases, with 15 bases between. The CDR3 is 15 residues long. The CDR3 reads CASSDLVGGLYEQYF. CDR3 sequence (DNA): TGTGCCAGCAGTGACCTAGTGGGGGGTCTTTACGAGCAGTACTTC.

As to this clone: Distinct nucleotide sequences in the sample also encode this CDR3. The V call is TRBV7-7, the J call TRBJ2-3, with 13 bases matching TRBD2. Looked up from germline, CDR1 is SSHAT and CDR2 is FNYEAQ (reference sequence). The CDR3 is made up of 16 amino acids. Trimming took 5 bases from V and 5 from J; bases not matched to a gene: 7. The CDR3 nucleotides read TGTGCCAGCAGCCCCGGACTAGCGGGAGTGGGAGATACGCAGTATTTT. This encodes CASSPGLAGVGDTQYF.

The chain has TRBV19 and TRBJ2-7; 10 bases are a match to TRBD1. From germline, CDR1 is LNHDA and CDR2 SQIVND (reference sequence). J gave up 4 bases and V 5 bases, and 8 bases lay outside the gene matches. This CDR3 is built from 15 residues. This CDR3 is CASSAPGQGVYEQYF. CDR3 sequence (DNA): TGTGCCAGTAGTGCCCCCGGACAGGGGGTATACGAGCAGTACTTC.

CDR3 protein: CASSQFTSTDTQYF. CDR3 coding DNA: TGTGCCAGTAGCCAATTCACTAGCACAGATACGCAGTATTTT. The chain couples TRBV2 to TRBJ2-3; no reliable D call. CDR1 and CDR2 (germline): SNHLY, FYNNEI. V was shortened by 9 bases and J by 0 bases, with 13 bases between the two germline ends. CDR3 size: 14 residues.

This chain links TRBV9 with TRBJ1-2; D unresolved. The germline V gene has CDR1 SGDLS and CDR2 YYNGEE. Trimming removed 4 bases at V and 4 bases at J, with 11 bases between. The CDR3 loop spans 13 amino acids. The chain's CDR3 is CASSQTGLYGYTF. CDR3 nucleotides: TGTGCCAGCAGCCAAACGGGTCTCTATGGCTACACCTTC.